This passage covers 19 T cell receptor beta chains from one sample sequenced in a study of T cells in narcolepsy. Libraries were prepared by immunoSEQ multiplex PCR; TCRdb keeps only in-frame clonotypes and omits some of them. In the table there are around 27,000 clones, roughly 82% of which are singletons. The specimen was CD45RA- memory CD4+ T cells from PBMCs. Source of these receptors: a human donor with narcolepsy.

This clone was seen a few times. This chain links TRBV6-5 with TRBJ1-5; perhaps TRBD1 as D (6 bases). The V end was cut by 5 bases, the J end by 5 bases, with 16 bases between. Per germline, CDR1 MNHEY and CDR2 SVGAGI. The CDR3 sequence is 15 residues long. In DNA form, the CDR3 reads TGTGCCAGCAGTCCAGGTCTTGGGGGCGATCAGCCCCAGCATTTT. Encoded protein: CASSPGLGGDQPQHF.

V and J are TRBV10-1 and TRBJ2-2; the D gene is possibly TRBD2 (6 bases). The CDR3 runs to 13 residues. Deletions cut 8 bases from V and 7 bases from J, with 14 bases between. Germline V lookup: CDR1 WNHNN, CDR2 SYGVQD (reference sequence). CDR3 DNA sequence: TGCGCCAGCCGGGACTTACGAGGCGGGGAGCTGTTTTTT. Its protein is CASRDLRGGELFF.

The V gene is TRBV29-1, the J gene TRBJ1-5, with 10 bases that match TRBD1. This CDR3 is 13 amino acids long. Per the germline V gene, CDR1 is SQVTM and CDR2 is ANQGSEA. Trimming at V came to 4 bases and at J to 7 bases, leaving 4 bases not matched to a gene. This chain's CDR3 is CSVGQGAGQPQHF. In DNA, the CDR3 is TGCAGCGTTGGACAGGGGGCTGGGCAGCCCCAGCATTTT.

The rearrangement links TRBV6-5 to TRBJ1-1; D is uncertain. From germline, CDR1 is MNHEY and CDR2 SVGAGI. CDR3 length: 15 amino acids. V lost 2 bases and J 3 bases, leaving 13 bases between the germline ends. The CDR3 here is CASSYGGGRDTEAFF. CDR3 sequence (DNA): TGTGCCAGCAGTTACGGTGGAGGGCGAGACACTGAAGCTTTCTTT.

This clone was found a few times. V usage is TRBV5-1 and J usage is TRBJ1-2, with D perhaps matching TRBD1 (5 bases). The CDR3 length is 16 residues. Per germline, CDR1 SGHRS and CDR2 YFSETQ. Trimming stripped 2 bases from V and 6 bases from J, with 20 bases between. For the CDR3, the DNA is TGCGCCAGCAGCTTTGGCCTGCAGGGAGCGGACAATGGCTACACCTTC. Translating it yields CASSFGLQGADNGYTF.

This chain links TRBV7-3 with TRBJ2-3; tentatively, D is TRBD1 or TRBD2 (5 bases each). Germline loops: CDR1 SGHTA, CDR2 FQGTGA. V was trimmed by 2 bases and J by 8 bases, leaving 11 bases between them. This CDR3 comprises 13 residues. The DNA for the CDR3 is TGTGCCAGCAGCTTAGAAGGGGCGGGTACGCAGTATTTT. Amino acid sequence: CASSLEGAGTQYF.

This clone was detected only a few times. V and J are TRBV18 and TRBJ1-1; D remains unclear. The CDR3 is 13 amino acids. The V end lost 4 bases, the J end lost 7 bases, and 13 bases lay between the germline ends. Germline assignment: CDR1 KGHSH and CDR2 LQKENI. As DNA, the CDR3 is TGTGCCAGCTCACGTGAGACCGGCCATGAAGCTTTCTTT. Translation: CASSRETGHEAFF.

The V and J genes are TRBV6-1 and TRBJ1-5, with D possibly matching TRBD1 (5 bases). Germline loops: CDR1 MNHNS, CDR2 SASEGT. Trimming cost V 6 bases and J 3 bases, with 12 bases left between them. The CDR3 spans 14 residues. CDR3 residues: CASRGGVSNQPQHF. The CDR3 region has the DNA TGTGCCAGCAGGGGGGGGGTTTCCAATCAGCCCCAGCATTTT.

The J gene is TRBJ2-3, the V gene TRBV7-2; 8 positions agree with TRBD2. Germline lookup yields CDR1 SGHTA and CDR2 FQGNSA. The CDR3 loop spans 14 amino acids. With V trimmed by 2 bases and J by 7 bases, 5 bases remained unmatched. The CDR3 nucleotides read TGTGCCAGCAGCTTAACAGCGGGAGCCCATACGCAGTATTTT. Protein product: CASSLTAGAHTQYF.

The chain carries TRBV28 and TRBJ2-7, with D possibly called TRBD1 or TRBD2 (6 bases each). The ends were cut back, 6 bases at V and 2 bases at J, with 14 bases in the middle. CDR3 size: 14 residues. Germline lookup yields CDR1 MDHEN and CDR2 SYDVKM. The CDR3 DNA sequence: TGTGCCAGCAGGTTACAGGGAGGACCCTACGAGCAGTACTTC. It translates to CASRLQGGPYEQYF.

This clone is a singleton in its sample. The rearrangement joins TRBV28 to TRBJ1-5, with D perhaps TRBD1 (5 bases). Germline CDR1 reads MDHEN; CDR2 reads SYDVKM. Trimming took 8 bases from V and 7 from J, leaving 12 bases between them. CDR3 length: 12 amino acids. CDR3 amino acids: CASRVGGQPQHF. The CDR3 nucleotides are TGTGCCAGCCGTGTGGGGGGACAGCCCCAGCATTTT.

This clone was found once. V is TRBV28 and J is TRBJ2-3, with D possibly matching TRBD2 (6 bases). This CDR3 has 13 amino acids. CDR1 is MDHEN, CDR2 SYDVKM, per germline. V was clipped by 7 bases and J by 2 bases, with 10 bases between them. CDR3 region: CASTAGHTDTQYF. CDR3 in DNA: TGTGCCAGCACCGCGGGGCACACAGATACGCAGTATTTT.

The J gene is TRBJ1-4, the V gene TRBV10-3, with no clear D. Germline V gives CDR1 ENHRY, CDR2 SYGVKD. This CDR3 has 13 residues. V was shortened by 0 bases and J by 8 bases, with 7 bases between the two germline ends. The CDR3 loop is CAISESGREKLFF. The CDR3 nucleotides read TGTGCCATCAGTGAGTCTGGTCGGGAAAAACTGTTTTTT.

The chain uses TRBV7-9 and TRBJ1-2; TRBD1 is a possible D gene (6 bases). The CDR3 totals 12 residues. The V end was cut by 5 bases, the J end by 10 bases, with 14 bases between. CDR1 and CDR2 from the germline V gene are SEHNR and FQNEAQ (reference sequence). The CDR3 is CASSPPRGAYTF. The CDR3 DNA is TGTGCCAGCAGCCCCCCCAGGGGTGCCTACACCTTC.

The chain links TRBV30 to TRBJ2-1; D perhaps matches TRBD1 (6 bases). Per germline, CDR1 GTSNPN and CDR2 SVGIG (reference sequence). The CDR3 runs 13 residues. V was cut by 2 bases and J by 10 bases, with 15 bases left in between. The CDR3 protein is CAWSLQGLKEQFF. In nucleotides, the CDR3 is TGTGCCTGGAGTTTACAGGGCCTAAAGGAGCAGTTCTTC.

This clone was seen more than once but under ten times. V usage is TRBV7-6 and J usage is TRBJ2-5, with 8 bases fitting TRBD1. The CDR3 has 15 residues. The junction had 10 bases not matched to a gene; V was cut back by 6 bases and J by 4 bases. Germline CDR1 and CDR2: SGHVS and FNYEAQ. The CDR3 is CASSQDRALGETQYF. Here the CDR3 DNA reads TGTGCCAGCAGTCAGGACAGGGCGTTGGGAGAGACCCAGTACTTC. Full variable domain (rest looked up from reference TRBV7-6 and TRBJ2-5): GAGVSQSPRYKVTKRGQDVALRCDPISGHVSLYWYRQALGQGPEFLTYFNYEAQQDKSGLPNDRFSAERPEGSISTLTIQRTEQRDSAMYRCASSQDRALGETQYFGPGTRLLVL.

The chain uses TRBV29-1 and TRBJ2-1; 9 bases are a match to TRBD2. The CDR3 is made up of 18 amino acids. Trimming took 8 bases from V and 5 from J; bases not matched to a gene: 22. Germline assignment: CDR1 SQVTM and CDR2 ANQGSEA. The CDR3 nucleotides read TGCAGCTTTAAGACTAGCGGAACCTCCTGGGCTAAGGACAATGAGCAGTTCTTC. Protein product: CSFKTSGTSWAKDNEQFF.

The V gene is TRBV2, the J gene TRBJ1-4; perhaps TRBD1 as D (5 bases). V shed 7 bases and J shed 5 bases, with 14 bases lying between them. CDR1 is SNHLY, CDR2 FYNNEI, per germline. The CDR3 sequence is 14 residues long. The CDR3 here is CASTGRQSNEKLFF. Here the CDR3 DNA reads TGTGCCAGCACCGGGCGACAGTCAAATGAAAAACTGTTTTTT.

V usage is TRBV10-2 and J usage is TRBJ1-2; D possibly corresponds to TRBD1 (6 bases). This CDR3 has 15 residues. Per the germline V gene, CDR1 is WSHSY and CDR2 is SAAADI. V shed 6 bases and J shed 8 bases, with 22 bases lying between them. DNA of the CDR3: TGCGCCAGCAGCCCCAACGACAGGACTCCGAACGGCTACACCTTC. As protein: CASSPNDRTPNGYTF.